Shown below are 15 T cell receptor beta chains from a single sample sequenced in a study of blood T cells in healthy people across ages. Combining a sample-barcoded 5' primer with a J-beta primer mix, a second PCR ran for 7 to 11 cycles. A single record per CDR3 protein comes from TCRdb applying MiXCR to the 5' RACE reads. Of 650,000 to 1,000,000 distinct CDR3 sequences detected, around 45% appear once; the ten largest clones hold around 18%. The sequenced sample consisted of blood. These receptors all come from a man older than 75 in good health.

This clonotype was recorded a few times. The chain links TRBV7-2 to TRBJ1-1, with D perhaps matching TRBD1 (5 bases). CDR1 is SGHTA and CDR2 is FQGNSA in the germline V gene. The CDR3 covers 15 residues. Trimming pared 5 bases from V and 1 base from J, leaving 14 bases between. The CDR3 DNA follows: TGTGCCAGCAGCCTCGTGGGGCAGTCGAACACTGAAGCTTTCTTT. It specifies CASSLVGQSNTEAFF.

This chain links TRBV6-1 with TRBJ2-1; the D is unclear. V dropped 3 bases and J dropped 0 bases, with 6 bases sitting between them. The CDR3 loop spans 14 amino acids. Germline CDR1 is MNHNS and CDR2 is SASEGT. The CDR3 nucleotides read TGTGCCAGCAGTGATAAAGGCTCCTACAATGAGCAGTTCTTC. Translation gives CASSDKGSYNEQFF.

The CDR3 DNA reads TGTGCCATAGGGACTAGCGGGAGCTTGGATACGCAGTATTTT. It translates to CAIGTSGSLDTQYF. V usage is TRBV6-2 or TRBV6-3 and J usage is TRBJ2-3, with TRBD2 matching 14 bases. The germline V gene has CDR1 MNHEY and CDR2 SVGEGT. After removal of 10 bases from V and 6 bases from J, the junction contained 6 bases not matched to a gene. The CDR3 contains 14 residues.

This clonotype was observed a single time. The rearrangement links TRBV11-3 to TRBJ2-5, with D unresolved. Trimming shortened V by 1 base and J by 11 bases, and 11 bases separated the two germline ends. The CDR3 loop spans 12 amino acids. Germline lookup yields CDR1 SGHNT and CDR2 YENEEA. The CDR3 DNA reads TGTGCCAGCAGCTTAGGAGTGGCCCCACAGTACTTC. It is translated as CASSLGVAPQYF.

V is TRBV28 and J is TRBJ2-7, with TRBD2 matching 7 bases. The CDR3 loop spans 17 amino acids. V was clipped by 2 bases and J by 4 bases; unmatched bases: 14. CDR1 MDHEN and CDR2 SYDVKM come from the germline V gene. CDR3 sequence: CASSLELGGGRLYEQYF. The CDR3, as DNA: TGTGCCAGCAGTTTAGAATTGGGTGGCGGGAGATTGTACGAGCAGTACTTC.

The CDR3 DNA follows: TGTGCCTGGCTGGCGTGGGACACCGGGGAGCTGTTTTTT. This encodes CAWLAWDTGELFF. This sequence joins TRBV30 and TRBJ2-2; no definite D call. The CDR3 has 13 amino acids. Germline V lookup: CDR1 GTSNPN, CDR2 SVGIG (reference sequence). V dropped 5 bases and J dropped 3 bases, with 10 bases sitting between them.

This clonotype was counted a few times. The rearrangement joins TRBV9 to TRBJ2-7, with D possibly matching TRBD2 (6 bases). Trimming shortened V by 3 bases and J by 2 bases, and 15 bases separated the two germline ends. This CDR3 comprises 15 residues. Germline V CDR1 and CDR2: SGDLS, YYNGEE. The CDR3 loop is CASSGAAGPTYEQYF. The CDR3 nucleotides read TGTGCCAGCAGCGGAGCAGCGGGTCCCACCTACGAGCAGTACTTC. Filled out from reference TRBV9 and TRBJ2-7, the complete variable domain reads DSGVTQTPKHLITATGQRVTLRCSPRSGDLSVYWYQQSLDQGLQFLIQYYNGEERAKGNILERFSAQQFPDLHSELNLSSLELGDSALYFCASSGAAGPTYEQYFGPGTRLTVT.

The chain is built from TRBV29-1 and TRBJ2-4; D is undetermined. The J call may be in error: the DNA end matches TRBJ2-5 better. Germline CDR1 and CDR2: SQVTM and ANQGSEA. The CDR3 extends over 12 amino acids. The CDR3 bases are TGCAGCGTTGTGGGAAGGCAAGAGACCCAGTACTTC. Translating gives CSVVGRQETQYF.

V is TRBV20-1 and J is TRBJ2-7; D not resolved. CDR3 length equals 13 residues. V was trimmed by 6 bases and J by 6 bases, leaving 18 bases between them. Germline V gene lookup returns CDR1 DFQATT and CDR2 SNEGSKA (reference sequence). The CDR3, as DNA: TGCAGTGCCAAACAGATGATAGGGCGCGAGCAGTACTTC. It is translated as CSAKQMIGREQYF.

The rearrangement uses TRBV13 and TRBJ2-7, with D possibly TRBD1 on 7 matching bases. Germline values: CDR1 PRHDT, CDR2 FYEKMQ (reference sequence). With 2 bases removed from V and 5 bases from J, the gap between germline ends came to 22 bases. The CDR3 is made up of 17 amino acids. The CDR3 spells CASSLRQGGTYFHEQYF. CDR3 in DNA: TGTGCCAGCAGCTTAAGGCAGGGGGGTACCTATTTCCACGAGCAGTACTTC.

Concerning this clonotype: An end of the junction does not agree with germline; a read error may underlie this. The chain uses TRBV2 and TRBJ2-7; D gene unclear. The CDR3 consists of 16 residues. CDR1 and CDR2 (germline): SNHLY, FYNNEI. The CDR3 DNA follows: TGTGCCGGCAGTGCAAGTCTACCGTCAGGAAAATCCGAGCAGTACTTC. It is translated as CAGSASLPSGKSEQYF.

The CDR3 DNA is TGTGCCAGCAGCTTTGCACATTCCTACGAGCAGTACTTC. This gives the protein CASSFAHSYEQYF. This chain connects TRBV13 to TRBJ2-7; no clear D. The V and J ends lost 3 bases and 1 base respectively, with 7 bases between them. CDR1 and CDR2 from the germline V gene are PRHDT and FYEKMQ (reference sequence). This CDR3 has 13 amino acids.

The V gene is TRBV28, the J gene TRBJ1-1, with a possible D match to TRBD1 (6 bases). CDR1 is MDHEN and CDR2 is SYDVKM in the germline V gene. The CDR3 totals 16 residues. Deletions cut 6 bases from V and 3 bases from J, with 20 bases between. The CDR3 region has the DNA TGTGCCAGCAGCACGTGGGGGTTTAGGGGGGACACTGAAGCTTTCTTT. It translates to CASSTWGFRGDTEAFF.

This clonotype was counted only a few times. The DNA for the CDR3 is TGCGCCAGTCGGGCTAGCGGAACCACGAACACCGGGGAGCTGTTTTTT. This encodes CASRASGTTNTGELFF. The chain joins TRBV5-1 to TRBJ2-2; 7 bases match TRBD2. CDR3 length: 16 residues. The junction had 10 bases not matched to a gene; V was cut back by 8 bases and J by 0 bases. Per germline, CDR1 SGHRS and CDR2 YFSETQ. Full variable domain (missing parts from reference TRBV5-1 and TRBJ2-2): KAGVTQTPRYLIKTRGQQVTLSCSPISGHRSVSWYQQTPGQGLQFLFEYFSETQRNKGNFPGRFSGRQFSNSRSEMNVSTLELGDSALYLCASRASGTTNTGELFFGEGSRLTVL.

This clonotype was counted many times. This CDR3 reads CSASTGYETDTQYF. DNA for the CDR3: TGCAGTGCTAGTACTGGGTACGAAACAGATACGCAGTATTTT. This chain uses TRBV20-1 with TRBJ2-3; unclear D gene. From germline, CDR1 is DFQATT and CDR2 SNEGSKA (reference sequence). Trimming stripped 3 bases from V and 3 bases from J, with 13 bases between. There are 14 residues in the CDR3.